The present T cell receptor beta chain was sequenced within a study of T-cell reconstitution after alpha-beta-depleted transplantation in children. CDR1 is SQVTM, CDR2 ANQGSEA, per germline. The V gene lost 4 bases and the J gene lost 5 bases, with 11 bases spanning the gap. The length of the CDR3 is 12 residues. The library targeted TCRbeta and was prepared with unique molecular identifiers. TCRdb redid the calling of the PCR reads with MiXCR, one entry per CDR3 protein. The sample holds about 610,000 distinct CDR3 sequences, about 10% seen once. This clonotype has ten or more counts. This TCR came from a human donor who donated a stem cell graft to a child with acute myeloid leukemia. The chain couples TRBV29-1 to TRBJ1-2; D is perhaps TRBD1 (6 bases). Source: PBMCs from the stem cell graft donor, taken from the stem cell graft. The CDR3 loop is CSVVGQGYGYTF. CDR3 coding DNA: TGCAGCGTTGTCGGGCAGGGGTATGGCTACACCTTC.